This T cell receptor (beta chain) stems from a study of neurological immune-mediated disorders (dated by TCRdb to the late 2010s). Notes on the research overall: Peripheral blood TCR-beta repertoires from patients with HTLV-I-associated myelopathy (HAM/TSP), patients with multiple sclerosis, and healthy controls were compared in the study using UMI-based sequencing. Alongside PBMC samples, the set of more than 80 TCR-beta libraries contained longitudinal samples, technical triplicates, and paired CD4+ and CD8+ T-cell subsets that had been sorted. The cohort comprised about 70 subjects: 15 or so HAM/TSP patients, 35 or so multiple sclerosis patients and about 20 healthy controls.

This clonotype was seen ten or more times. Its antigen is not yet known. It has no much larger one-base neighbor in the sample; base qualities were not kept. For the unsorted PBMC libraries, 2 million PBMCs were stored in RNAlater at -80 degrees C until RNA extraction and were used to generate the libraries. Peripheral blood was subjected to Ficoll-Hypaque density gradient centrifugation to isolate PBMCs, which were then cryopreserved in liquid nitrogen. cDNA synthesis used template-switch 5'RACE with a primer carrying a 10-nucleotide random unique molecular identifier tagging each TCR transcript. Each sequencing run produced over 190 million TCR-beta sequences covering 15-18 subjects. The RNeasy kit was used for extraction of total RNA. The KAPA Real-time Library Amplification kit was used to amplify TCR-beta VDJ regions with primers for the TCR constant region and the 5'RACE anchor. Sample indexes and Illumina adaptors were added in a first PCR, and a second PCR then increased library yield. The roughly 650 bp TCR product was size-selected on a 2% E-gel SizeSelection system after Ampure bead purification. Library quality was checked on a Bioanalyzer, concentration was measured with Qubit, and libraries were quantified with the Kapa Library Quantification kit before pooling. An Illumina HiSeq 2500 was used to sequence the libraries paired-end at 2 x 150 bp. To increase sequence diversity, about 25-31% phiX was spiked into each library pool. The paper's processing steps were these. Quality-filtered reads were processed with the UMI-based MiGEC pipeline, which removed over 75% of raw TCR sequences during error correction. IMGT germline references were used for aligning VDJ genes, and each clonotype was defined as a unique CDR3 amino acid sequence together with its V-J genes. Clonal expansion, Shannon diversity and CDR3 relatedness (CalcPairwiseDistances, ClusterSamples) were evaluated with VDJtools, and phylogenetic trees were built with CLCbio workbench. Using coefficient-of-variation modelling across technical triplicates, the study counted a clone as expanded if it had at least 8 unique UMIs. The public reads were quality trimmed at Q25 with fastp and then assembled into clones with MiXCR by TCRdb, keeping productive beta chains. Each entry is one CDR3 protein sequence, shown with its most common DNA and genes. These V and J calls originate from TCRdb's pipeline instead of the authors' own analysis. The sample table shows about 50,000 distinct CDR3 sequences, and approximately 10% are seen once. Of the sample, roughly 5.2% falls within the top ten clones.

Overall study outcomes, separate from this receptor: No identical CDR3 amino acid sequences were shared among expanded clones across subjects, suggesting private TCR-beta repertoires in all groups. The highest TCR clonal expansion was observed in HAM/TSP patients, whereas the lowest was observed in MS patients, even when compared with healthy controls.

The sequenced material came from PBMCs. This receptor was obtained from a man between 65 and 85 years old with HTLV-1-associated myelopathy (HAM/TSP).

The base sequence is TGCGCCAGCAGCTACCGGCCCCCAGGGACAGTCGCTTCTAACCTTGGGGCCAACGTCCTGACTTTC. Its product reads: CASSYRPPGTVASNLGANVLTF. The chain joins TRBV4-1 to TRBJ2-6; 7 bases in the junction line up with TRBD1. The CDR3 numbers 22 residues from cysteine through phenylalanine. The entry retains the CDR3 DNA only, 66 bases that are in frame from base 1. V loses 5 bases at its end and J loses 3 bases; junction bases beyond the gene matches: 25. As encoded in the germline V gene, CDR1 is MGHRA while CDR2 is YSYEKL.